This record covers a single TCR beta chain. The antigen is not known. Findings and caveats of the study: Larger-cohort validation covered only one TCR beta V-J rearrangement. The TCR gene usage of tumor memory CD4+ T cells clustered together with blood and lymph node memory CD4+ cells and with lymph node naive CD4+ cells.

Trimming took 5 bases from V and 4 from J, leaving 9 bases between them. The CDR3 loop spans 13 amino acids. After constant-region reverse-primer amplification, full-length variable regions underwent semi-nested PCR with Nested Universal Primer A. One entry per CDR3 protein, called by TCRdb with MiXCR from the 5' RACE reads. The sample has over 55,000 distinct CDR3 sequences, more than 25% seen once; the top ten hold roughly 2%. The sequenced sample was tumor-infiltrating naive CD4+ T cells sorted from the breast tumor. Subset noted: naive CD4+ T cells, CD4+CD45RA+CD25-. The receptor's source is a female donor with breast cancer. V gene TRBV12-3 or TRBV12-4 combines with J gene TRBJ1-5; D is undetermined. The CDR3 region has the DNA TGTGCCAGCAGTATAAGGGAAAATCAGCCCCAGCATTTT. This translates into CASSIRENQPQHF.